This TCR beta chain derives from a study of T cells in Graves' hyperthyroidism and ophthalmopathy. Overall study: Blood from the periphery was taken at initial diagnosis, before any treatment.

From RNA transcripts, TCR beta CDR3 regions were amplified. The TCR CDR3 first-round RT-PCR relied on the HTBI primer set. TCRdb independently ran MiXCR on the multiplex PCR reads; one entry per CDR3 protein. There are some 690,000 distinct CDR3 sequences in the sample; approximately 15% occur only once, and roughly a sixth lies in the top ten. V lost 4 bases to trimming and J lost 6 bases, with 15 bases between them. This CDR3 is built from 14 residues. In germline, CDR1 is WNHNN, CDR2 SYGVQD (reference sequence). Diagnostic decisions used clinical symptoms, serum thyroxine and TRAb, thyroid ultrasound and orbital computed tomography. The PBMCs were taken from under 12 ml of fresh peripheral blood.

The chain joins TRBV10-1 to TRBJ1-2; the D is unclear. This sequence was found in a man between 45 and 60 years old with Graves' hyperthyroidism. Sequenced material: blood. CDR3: CASSGGRAANGYTF. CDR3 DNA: TGCGCCAGCAGTGGAGGTAGGGCAGCGAATGGCTACACCTTC.